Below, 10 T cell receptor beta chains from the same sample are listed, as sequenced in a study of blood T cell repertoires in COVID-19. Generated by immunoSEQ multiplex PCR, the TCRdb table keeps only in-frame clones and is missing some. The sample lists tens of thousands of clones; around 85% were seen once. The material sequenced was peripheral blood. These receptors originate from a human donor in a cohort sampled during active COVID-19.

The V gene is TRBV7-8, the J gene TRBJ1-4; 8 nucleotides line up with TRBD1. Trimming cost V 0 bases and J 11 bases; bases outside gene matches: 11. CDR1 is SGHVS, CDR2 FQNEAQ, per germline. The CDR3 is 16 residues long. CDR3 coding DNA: TGTGCCAGCAGCTTAGCCGGGACAGGTGGGGTAGGCAAACTGTTTTTT. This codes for CASSLAGTGGVGKLFF. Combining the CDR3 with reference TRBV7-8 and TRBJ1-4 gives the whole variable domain GAGVSQSPRYKVAKRGQDVALRCDPISGHVSLFWYQQALGQGPEFLTYFQNEAQLDKSGLPSDRFFAERPEGSVSTLKIQRTQQEDSAVYLCASSLAGTGGVGKLFFGSGTQLSVL.

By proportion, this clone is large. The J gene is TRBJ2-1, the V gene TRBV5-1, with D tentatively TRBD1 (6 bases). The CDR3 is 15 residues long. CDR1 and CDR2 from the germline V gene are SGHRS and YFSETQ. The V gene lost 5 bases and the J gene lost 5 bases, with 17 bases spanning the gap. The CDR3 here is CASRQGTYTNNEQFF. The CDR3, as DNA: TGCGCCAGCAGGCAGGGGACCTACACTAACAATGAGCAGTTCTTC.

The CDR3 protein is CASSLGTGPANYGYTF. The DNA for the CDR3 is TGTGCCAGCAGCTTAGGGACAGGCCCAGCTAACTATGGCTACACCTTC. The chain combines TRBV11-2 with TRBJ1-2; 7 bases are shared with TRBD1. The CDR3 extends over 16 amino acids. Germline-derived CDR1 and CDR2 are SGHAT and FQNNGV. V dropped 1 base and J dropped 0; count of bases not matched to a gene: 5.

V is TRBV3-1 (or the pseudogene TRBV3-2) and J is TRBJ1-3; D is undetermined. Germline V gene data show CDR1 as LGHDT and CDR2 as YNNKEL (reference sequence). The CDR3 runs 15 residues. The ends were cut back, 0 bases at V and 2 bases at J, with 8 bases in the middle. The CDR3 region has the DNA TGTGCCAGCAGCCAAGATACCGGGACTGGAAACACCATATATTTT. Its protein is CASSQDTGTGNTIYF.

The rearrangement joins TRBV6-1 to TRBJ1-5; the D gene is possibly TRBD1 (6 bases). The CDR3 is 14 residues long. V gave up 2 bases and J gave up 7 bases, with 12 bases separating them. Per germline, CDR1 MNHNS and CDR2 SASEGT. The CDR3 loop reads CASSEIGGAQPQHF. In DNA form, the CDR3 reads TGTGCCAGCAGTGAAATCGGGGGGGCCCAGCCCCAGCATTTT.

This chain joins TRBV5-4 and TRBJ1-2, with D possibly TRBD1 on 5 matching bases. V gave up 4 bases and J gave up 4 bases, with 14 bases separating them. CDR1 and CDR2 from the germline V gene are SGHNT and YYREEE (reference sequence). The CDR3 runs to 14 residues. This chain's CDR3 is CASSPSRDFYGYTF. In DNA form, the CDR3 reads TGTGCCAGCAGCCCGTCCCGGGACTTCTATGGCTACACCTTC.

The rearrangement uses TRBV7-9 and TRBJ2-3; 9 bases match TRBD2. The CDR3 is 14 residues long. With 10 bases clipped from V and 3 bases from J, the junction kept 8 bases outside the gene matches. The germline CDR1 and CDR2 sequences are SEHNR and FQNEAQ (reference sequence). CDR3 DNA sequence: TGTGCCACCATGCTAGCGGGACCGACAGATACGCAGTATTTT. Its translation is CATMLAGPTDTQYF.

Here the CDR3 DNA reads TGTGCCAGCAGTAAGCCGGGACTAGCGGGCAATGAGCAGTTCTTC. Protein sequence: CASSKPGLAGNEQFF. V is TRBV6-2 or TRBV6-3 and J is TRBJ2-1, with 12 bases matching TRBD2. The CDR3 runs 15 residues. The germline CDR1 and CDR2 sequences are MNHEY and SVGEGT. Trimming removed 5 bases from V and 6 bases from J; junction bases left unmatched: 5.

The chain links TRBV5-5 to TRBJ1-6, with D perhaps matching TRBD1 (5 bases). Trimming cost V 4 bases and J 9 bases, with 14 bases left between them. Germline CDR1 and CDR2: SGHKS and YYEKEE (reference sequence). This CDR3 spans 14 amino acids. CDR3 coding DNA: TGTGCCAGCAGCGTTGGACAAACTGGTTCACCCCTCCACTTT. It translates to CASSVGQTGSPLHF.

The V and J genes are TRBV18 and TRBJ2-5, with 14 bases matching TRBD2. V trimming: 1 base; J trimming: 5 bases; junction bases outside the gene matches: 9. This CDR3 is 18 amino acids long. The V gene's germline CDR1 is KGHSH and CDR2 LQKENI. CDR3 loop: CASSPLGLAGALGETQYF. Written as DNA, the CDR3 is TGTGCCAGCTCACCACTGGGACTAGCGGGAGCTTTAGGGGAGACCCAGTACTTC.